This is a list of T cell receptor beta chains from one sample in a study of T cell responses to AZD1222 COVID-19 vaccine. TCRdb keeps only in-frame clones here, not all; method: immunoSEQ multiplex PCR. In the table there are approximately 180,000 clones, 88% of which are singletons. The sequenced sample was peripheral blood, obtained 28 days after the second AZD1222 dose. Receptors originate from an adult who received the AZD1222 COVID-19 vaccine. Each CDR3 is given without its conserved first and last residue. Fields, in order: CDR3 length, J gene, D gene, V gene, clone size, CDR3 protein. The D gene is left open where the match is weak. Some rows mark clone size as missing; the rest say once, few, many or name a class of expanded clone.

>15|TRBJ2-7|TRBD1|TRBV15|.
ATSRDRGQGISYEQY
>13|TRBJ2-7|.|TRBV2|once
ASSIRATAGDEQY
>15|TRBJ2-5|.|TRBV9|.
ASSVAWGDFSRETQY
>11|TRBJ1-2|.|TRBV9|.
ASSVQGSGGYT
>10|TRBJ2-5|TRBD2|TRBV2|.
ASRTSVETQY
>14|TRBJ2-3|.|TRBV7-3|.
ASSLGRSQSTDTQY
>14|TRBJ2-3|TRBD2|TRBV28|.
ASSSSGRGRRDTQY
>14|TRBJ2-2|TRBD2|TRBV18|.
ASSPRTSVNAGELF
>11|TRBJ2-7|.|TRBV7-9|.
ASSPDSSYEQY
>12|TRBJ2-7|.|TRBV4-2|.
ASSQGSNGYEQY
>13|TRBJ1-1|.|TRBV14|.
ASSFNVMRNTEAF
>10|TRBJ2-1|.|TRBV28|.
ASSPLLGEQF
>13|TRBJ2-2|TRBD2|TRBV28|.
ASSVAGGGTGELF
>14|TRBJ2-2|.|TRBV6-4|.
ASSDTPGSNTGELF
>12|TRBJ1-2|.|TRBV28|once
ASSFSGRYYGYT
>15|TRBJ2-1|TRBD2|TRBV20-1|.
SASAGLAGTNYNEQF
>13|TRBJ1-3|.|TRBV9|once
ASSVAVGSGNTIY
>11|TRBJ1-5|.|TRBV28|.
ASRERGNQPQH
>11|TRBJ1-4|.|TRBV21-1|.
EVRFGRSEKLF
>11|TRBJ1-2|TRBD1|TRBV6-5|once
ASRETGNYGYT
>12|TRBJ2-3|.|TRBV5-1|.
ASSFGQHTDTQY
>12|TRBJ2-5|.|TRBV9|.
ASSAGGGRETQY
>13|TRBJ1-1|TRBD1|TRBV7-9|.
ASSLLGQGATEAF
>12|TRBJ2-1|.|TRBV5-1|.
ASSFMTQGPEQF
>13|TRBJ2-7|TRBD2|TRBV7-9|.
ASSSLAGGAYEQY
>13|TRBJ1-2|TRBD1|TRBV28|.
ASSLSPRQGHGYT
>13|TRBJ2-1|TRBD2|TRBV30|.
AWSQLAGGPGRQF
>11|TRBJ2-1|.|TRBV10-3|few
ALSATGVGEQF
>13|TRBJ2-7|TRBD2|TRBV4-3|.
ASSQESGRAYEQY
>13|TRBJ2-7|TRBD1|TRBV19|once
ATGTGIGLNGEQY
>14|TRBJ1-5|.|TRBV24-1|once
ATSDPRKGDNQPQH
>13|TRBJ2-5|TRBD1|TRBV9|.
ASSASPARGETQY
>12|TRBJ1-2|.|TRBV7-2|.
ASSPTHTDYGYT
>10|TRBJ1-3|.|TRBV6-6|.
ASRGNGNTIY
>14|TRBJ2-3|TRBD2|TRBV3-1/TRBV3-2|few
ASSCGGSGRTDTQY
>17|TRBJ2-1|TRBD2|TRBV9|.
ASSVGWGASGRTYNEQF
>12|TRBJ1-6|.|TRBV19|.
ASSIRGPNSPLH
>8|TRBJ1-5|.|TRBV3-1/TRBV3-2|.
ASSPGTQH
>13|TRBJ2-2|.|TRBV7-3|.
ASSPQTPGAGELF
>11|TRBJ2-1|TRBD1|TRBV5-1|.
ASSLTRDRGQF
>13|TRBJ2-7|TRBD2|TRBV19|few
ASSLGTSLSYEQY
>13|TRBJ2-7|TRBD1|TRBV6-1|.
ASSEAIDRGYEQY
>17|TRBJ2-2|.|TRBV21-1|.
ASSKMCSGGPANTGELF
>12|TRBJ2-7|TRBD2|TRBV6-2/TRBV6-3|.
ASSYSSGGAEQY
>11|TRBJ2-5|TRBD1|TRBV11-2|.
ASTGQEKETQY
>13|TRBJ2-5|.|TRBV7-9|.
ASSSLGNRGETQY
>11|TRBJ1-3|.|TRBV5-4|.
AAGRGIGNTIY
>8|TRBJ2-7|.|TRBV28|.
ASGSYEQY
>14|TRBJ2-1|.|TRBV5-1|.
ASSLGRVGGYNEQF
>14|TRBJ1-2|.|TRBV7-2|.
ASSSNRDTDLYGYT
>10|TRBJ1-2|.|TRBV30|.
AGFGVEDGYT
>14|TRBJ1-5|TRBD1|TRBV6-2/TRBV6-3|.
ASSYSDRGFSQPQH
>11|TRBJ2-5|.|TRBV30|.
AWSVRSQETQY
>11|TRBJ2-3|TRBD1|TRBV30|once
AAHRGYTDTQY